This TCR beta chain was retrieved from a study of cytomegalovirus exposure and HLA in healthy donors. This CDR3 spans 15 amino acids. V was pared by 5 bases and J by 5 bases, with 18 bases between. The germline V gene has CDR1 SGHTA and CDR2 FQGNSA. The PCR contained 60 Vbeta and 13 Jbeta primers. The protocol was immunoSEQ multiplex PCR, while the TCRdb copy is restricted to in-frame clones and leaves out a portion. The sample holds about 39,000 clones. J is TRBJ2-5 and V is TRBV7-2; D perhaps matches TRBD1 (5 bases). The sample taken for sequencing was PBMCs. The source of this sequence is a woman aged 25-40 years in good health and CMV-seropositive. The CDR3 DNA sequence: TGTGCCAGCAGCCCAGGGCTGAGAAGGATGGAGACCCAGTACTTC. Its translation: CASSPGLRRMETQYF. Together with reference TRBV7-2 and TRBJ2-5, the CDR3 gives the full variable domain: GAGVSQSPSNKVTEKGKDVELRCDPISGHTALYWYRQSLGQGLEFLIYFQGNSAPDKSGLPSDRFSAERTGGSVSTLTIQRTQQEDSAVYLCASSPGLRRMETQYFGPGTRLLVL.